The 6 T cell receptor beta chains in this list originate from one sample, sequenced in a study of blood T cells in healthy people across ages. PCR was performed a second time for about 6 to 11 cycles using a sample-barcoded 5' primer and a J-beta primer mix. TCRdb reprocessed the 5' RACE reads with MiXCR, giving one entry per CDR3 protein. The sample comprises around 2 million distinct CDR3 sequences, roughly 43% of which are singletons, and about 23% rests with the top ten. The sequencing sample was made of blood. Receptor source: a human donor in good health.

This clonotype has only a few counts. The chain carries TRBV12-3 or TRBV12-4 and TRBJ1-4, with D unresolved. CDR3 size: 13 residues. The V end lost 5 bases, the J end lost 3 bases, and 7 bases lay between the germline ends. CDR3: CASSPPANEKLFF. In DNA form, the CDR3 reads TGTGCCAGCAGTCCCCCCGCTAATGAAAAACTGTTTTTT.

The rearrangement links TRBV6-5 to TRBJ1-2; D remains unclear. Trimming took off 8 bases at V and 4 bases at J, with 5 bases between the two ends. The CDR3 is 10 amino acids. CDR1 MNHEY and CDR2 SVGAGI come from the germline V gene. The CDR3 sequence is CASFGYGYTF. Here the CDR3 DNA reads TGTGCCAGCTTTGGCTATGGCTACACCTTC.

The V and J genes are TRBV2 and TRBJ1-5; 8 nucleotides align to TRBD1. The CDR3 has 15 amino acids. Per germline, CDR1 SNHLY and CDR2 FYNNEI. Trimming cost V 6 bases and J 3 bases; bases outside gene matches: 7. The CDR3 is CASSEDREPNQPQHF. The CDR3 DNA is TGTGCCAGCAGCGAGGACAGGGAGCCCAATCAGCCCCAGCATTTT.

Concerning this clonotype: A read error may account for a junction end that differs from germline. The CDR3 protein is CVSSPDRNLAKNIQYF. DNA for the CDR3: TGTGTCAGCAGCCCGGACAGGAATCTAGCCAAAAACATTCAGTACTTC. The chain couples TRBV11-3 to TRBJ2-4; 7 nucleotides match TRBD1. The CDR3 is 16 residues long. Germline-derived CDR1 and CDR2 are SGHNT and YENEEA.

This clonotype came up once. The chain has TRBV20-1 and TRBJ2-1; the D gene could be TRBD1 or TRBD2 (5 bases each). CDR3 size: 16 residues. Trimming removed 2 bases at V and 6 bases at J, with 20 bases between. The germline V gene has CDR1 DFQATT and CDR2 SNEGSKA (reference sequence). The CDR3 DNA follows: TGCAGTGCTAGACGCCTGGAGGCTCAGGGTTTCAATGAGCAGTTCTTC. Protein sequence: CSARRLEAQGFNEQFF.

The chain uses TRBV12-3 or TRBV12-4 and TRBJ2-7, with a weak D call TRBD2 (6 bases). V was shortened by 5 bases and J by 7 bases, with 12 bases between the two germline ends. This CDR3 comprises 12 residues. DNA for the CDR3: TGTGCCAGCAGTCGGGGGACCCTTGAGCAGTACTTC. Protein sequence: CASSRGTLEQYF.